This T cell receptor beta chain was captured in a study of Graves' ophthalmopathy and Graves' hyperthyroidism. Turning to the study itself: Researchers obtained peripheral blood at initial diagnosis, before any treatment had begun. General study points: Ophthalmopathy progression was predicted with 65% to 71% sensitivity and approximately 72% specificity. From stable hyperthyroidism, ophthalmopathy was separated by a 13-signature model with 85% to 90% sensitivity and 75% to 84% specificity.

Amplified material comprised TCR beta CDR3 regions derived from RNA transcripts. A first-round RT-PCR used HTBI primers, followed by a second-round multiplex PCR. TCRdb fed the multiplex PCR reads into MiXCR, producing one record per CDR3 protein. The data hold 660,000 or so distinct CDR3 sequences, with about 40% observed a single time. The germline gives CDR1 SEHNR, CDR2 FQNEAQ (reference sequence). This CDR3 has 16 amino acids. This clonotype was seen at least ten times. Its antigen is not known. The junction departs from the called germline gene at one end, perhaps through a read error. The clonotype comes from an adult man with Graves' ophthalmopathy. Sequenced: peripheral blood. The chain employs TRBV7-9 and TRBJ1-1; D might be TRBD1 (6 bases). The CDR3 region has the DNA TGTGCCAGCAGCCCCCCCTATAATACCGGGACACGTCCCCTTGTATTT. Residues: CASSPPYNTGTRPLVF.